The 31 T cell receptor beta chains listed next were all sequenced from one sample in a study of blood T cell repertoires in COVID-19. This table comes from immunoSEQ multiplex PCR, and its TCRdb copy is limited to in-frame clones, with some not included. Of about 80,000 clones in the sample, about four fifths were seen once. Material for sequencing was peripheral blood. These receptors came from a woman aged 70-85 years with acute or convalescent COVID-19.

The chain links TRBV4-1 to TRBJ2-1, with 7 bases aligning to TRBD2. The CDR3 runs to 18 residues. Per germline, CDR1 MGHRA and CDR2 YSYEKL. V dropped 4 bases and J dropped 4; count of bases not matched to a gene: 16. DNA for the CDR3: TGCGCCAGCAGCCCCCACGGCTTTCCGCGGGAGAGGTACAATGAGCAGTTCTTC. Its protein product is CASSPHGFPRERYNEQFF.

This clone has a single count. The rearrangement joins TRBV29-1 to TRBJ1-3; no clear D. The CDR3 loop spans 13 amino acids. The V end was cut by 6 bases, the J end by 0 bases, with 9 bases between. Germline CDR1 SQVTM, CDR2 ANQGSEA. The CDR3 protein is CSVSGLSGNTIYF. The CDR3 DNA reads TGCAGCGTAAGCGGACTCTCTGGAAACACCATATATTTT. Drawing the rest from reference TRBV29-1 and TRBJ1-3, the complete variable domain is SAVISQKPSRDICQRGTSLTIQCQVDSQVTMMFWYRQQPGQSLTLIATANQGSEATYESGFVIDKFPISRPNLTFSTLTVSNMSPEDSSIYLCSVSGLSGNTIYFGEGSWLTVV.

V gene TRBV19 combines with J gene TRBJ1-2; D unresolved. V shed 0 bases and J shed 4 bases, with 6 bases lying between them. CDR1 LNHDA and CDR2 SQIVND come from the germline V gene (reference sequence). This CDR3 region has 13 residues. The CDR3 reads CASSIDRIYGYTF. In DNA, the CDR3 is TGTGCCAGTAGTATAGACAGGATCTATGGCTACACCTTC.

A few counts support this clone. V gene TRBV15 combines with J gene TRBJ2-7; 9 nucleotides align to TRBD2. V lost 1 base and J lost 6; bases outside the gene matches: 13. Per the germline V gene, CDR1 is LNHNV and CDR2 is YYDKDF (reference sequence). This CDR3 is built from 17 residues. The CDR3 DNA follows: TGTGCCACCAGCAGAGCGATTCCCCTTGGGCGGGAGGGCGAGCAGTACTTC. This codes for CATSRAIPLGREGEQYF.

The chain links TRBV5-1 to TRBJ1-4; possible D gene TRBD1, 6 bases. The CDR3 sequence is 15 residues long. Germline V gives CDR1 SGHRS, CDR2 YFSETQ. Between the trimmed V and J ends, which lost 5 bases and 7 bases, there was a span of 18 bases. CDR3: CASRYGGASGEKLFF. The DNA for the CDR3 is TGCGCCAGCAGATATGGGGGGGCTTCGGGTGAAAAACTGTTTTTT.

The gene calls are TRBV5-1 and TRBJ1-1, with D perhaps TRBD1 (6 bases). Germline V gene data show CDR1 as SGHRS and CDR2 as YFSETQ. The CDR3 has 13 residues. V lost 3 bases, J lost 2 bases, and 8 bases lay in between. CDR3 nucleotides: TGCGCCAGCAGCTCGGACAGCAACACTGAAGCTTTCTTT. It translates to CASSSDSNTEAFF.

V is TRBV5-1 and J is TRBJ2-4; D is perhaps TRBD1 (6 bases). CDR1 and CDR2 from the germline V gene are SGHRS and YFSETQ. CDR3 size: 14 residues. Trimming removed 3 bases from V and 8 bases from J, with 15 bases in between. The CDR3 DNA sequence: TGCGCCAGCAGCTCCAGGGGTTCAGGGGACATTCAGTACTTC. Protein product: CASSSRGSGDIQYF.

This CDR3 reads CASSFDFLAGGGGELFF. As DNA, the CDR3 is TGTGCCAGCAGTTTCGATTTCCTAGCGGGAGGGGGCGGGGAGCTGTTTTTT. The genes are TRBV27 and TRBJ2-2; 12 bases agree with TRBD2. The V and J ends lost 3 bases and 7 bases, in that order; junction bases with no gene match: 9. The CDR3 has 17 residues. Germline V lookup: CDR1 MNHEY, CDR2 SMNVEV (reference sequence).

This rearrangement joins TRBV2 to TRBJ1-5; no reliable D call. This CDR3 is 14 amino acids long. The V gene lost 1 base and the J gene lost 4 bases, with 8 bases spanning the gap. CDR1 SNHLY and CDR2 FYNNEI come from the germline V gene. The CDR3 protein is CASSEGLFNQPQHF. CDR3 nucleotide sequence: TGTGCCAGCAGTGAAGGACTGTTTAATCAGCCCCAGCATTTT.

The chain couples TRBV29-1 to TRBJ1-4, with D perhaps matching TRBD1 (6 bases). V lost 3 bases to trimming and J lost 4 bases, with 12 bases between them. Per the germline V gene, CDR1 is SQVTM and CDR2 is ANQGSEA. CDR3 length: 14 residues. CDR3 DNA: TGCAGCGTTGATAGGGCAGGGGTTAATGAAAAACTGTTTTTT. Its protein product is CSVDRAGVNEKLFF.

The table lists this clone with a few counts. The V and J genes are TRBV3-1 (or the pseudogene TRBV3-2) and TRBJ2-1, with 13 bases fitting TRBD2. The CDR3 length is 17 residues. Germline CDR1 is LGHDT and CDR2 is YNNKEL (reference sequence). J gave up 4 bases and V 2 bases, and 5 bases lay outside the gene matches. CDR3 DNA: TGTGCCAGCAGCCAAACTAGCGGGAGGGTCCCGTACAATGAGCAGTTCTTC. Protein sequence: CASSQTSGRVPYNEQFF.

V gene TRBV27 combines with J gene TRBJ2-2, with a weak D call TRBD1 (7 bases). V lost 4 bases to trimming and J lost 6 bases, with 12 bases between them. The CDR3 consists of 14 residues. Germline values: CDR1 MNHEY, CDR2 SMNVEV (reference sequence). The CDR3 reads CASSSRGASGELFF. The CDR3 DNA follows: TGTGCCAGCAGTTCCAGGGGGGCCTCCGGGGAGCTGTTTTTT.

The chain is built from TRBV24-1 and TRBJ2-3, with 8 bases aligning to TRBD2. Germline lookup yields CDR1 KGHDR and CDR2 SFDVKD. There are 17 residues in the CDR3. The trim removed 5 bases at V and 0 bases at J, leaving 9 bases unmatched. The CDR3, as DNA: TGTGCCACCAGTGGCAATAGCGGGGTCCCTAGCACAGATACGCAGTATTTT. It specifies CATSGNSGVPSTDTQYF.

This chain uses TRBV5-8 with TRBJ2-3, with TRBD2 identical over 10 bases. The V and J ends lost 1 base and 0 bases, in that order; junction bases with no gene match: 5. The CDR3 runs 17 residues. CDR1 and CDR2 (germline): SGHTS, YDEGEE. For the CDR3, the DNA is TGTGCCAGCAGCTTGAAGTCGACTAGCGGGAGCACAGATACGCAGTATTTT. It codes for CASSLKSTSGSTDTQYF.

V usage is TRBV5-5 and J usage is TRBJ1-4; 8 nucleotides align to TRBD1. The CDR3 runs 15 residues. CDR1 is SGHKS, CDR2 YYEKEE, per germline (reference sequence). J lost 8 bases, V lost 0 bases, and 6 bases had no gene match. CDR3: CASSLGQGAGEKLFF. CDR3 nucleotide sequence: TGTGCCAGCAGCTTGGGGCAGGGGGCAGGGGAAAAACTGTTTTTT.

The chain uses TRBV6-6 and TRBJ1-1; TRBD1 might be the D (5 bases). From germline, CDR1 is MNHNY and CDR2 SVGAGI (reference sequence). This CDR3 comprises 13 residues. Trimming stripped 6 bases from V and 2 bases from J, with 10 bases between. The CDR3 protein is CASRKTANTEAFF. CDR3 sequence (DNA): TGTGCCAGCAGGAAGACAGCTAACACTGAAGCTTTCTTT.

The sample holds a few counts of this clone. The chain links TRBV6-4 to TRBJ1-1; the D is unclear. The CDR3 totals 14 residues. Per the germline V gene, CDR1 is MRHNA and CDR2 is SNTAGT. The V end lost 6 bases, the J end lost 1 base, and 12 bases lay between the germline ends. The CDR3 protein is CASRREGGNTEAFF. The CDR3 coding sequence is TGTGCCAGCAGGAGGGAAGGTGGGAACACTGAAGCTTTCTTT.

The chain employs TRBV5-1 and TRBJ2-2; TRBD2 matches at 12 bases. With 4 bases clipped from V and 6 bases from J, the junction kept 1 base outside the gene matches. In germline, CDR1 is SGHRS, CDR2 YFSETQ. CDR3 length: 14 residues. The CDR3, as DNA: TGCGCCAGCAGCCGACTAGCGGGAGCCGGGGAGCTGTTTTTT. Translating it yields CASSRLAGAGELFF.

This sequence joins TRBV6-5 and TRBJ2-7; the D gene is possibly TRBD1 (6 bases). The V gene lost 5 bases and the J gene lost 3 bases, with 11 bases spanning the gap. The CDR3 contains 13 residues. Germline CDR1 reads MNHEY; CDR2 reads SVGAGI. The CDR3, as DNA: TGTGCCAGCAGTCGAGACAGGTTCTACGAGCAGTACTTC. Residues: CASSRDRFYEQYF.

This clone has a handful of counts. The chain links TRBV3-1 (or the pseudogene TRBV3-2) to TRBJ2-7; D might be TRBD2 (6 bases). The CDR3 is made up of 14 amino acids. In germline, CDR1 is LGHDT, CDR2 YNNKEL (reference sequence). Trimming took off 1 base at V and 6 bases at J, with 13 bases between the two ends. Here the CDR3 DNA reads TGTGCCAGCAGCCAAGTTCCCCAGGGAGGCGAGCAGTACTTC. Encoded protein: CASSQVPQGGEQYF.

V and J are TRBV2 and TRBJ1-6; weak D call: TRBD1 (6 bases). V was shortened by 8 bases and J by 9 bases, with 23 bases between the two germline ends. Germline V gene lookup returns CDR1 SNHLY and CDR2 FYNNEI. This CDR3 has 16 residues. CDR3: CASWNRQGPSGSPLHF. CDR3 coding DNA: TGTGCCAGCTGGAACCGGCAGGGGCCCTCCGGTTCACCCCTCCACTTT.

The chain has TRBV9 and TRBJ2-1; TRBD2 aligns across 14 bases. After removal of 6 bases from V and 8 bases from J, the junction contained 7 bases not matched to a gene. The V gene's germline CDR1 is SGDLS and CDR2 YYNGEE. This CDR3 contains 15 residues. CDR3 nucleotide sequence: TGTGCCAGCACCACGGGACTAGCGGGAGTTGATGAGCAGTTCTTC. Residues: CASTTGLAGVDEQFF.

This clone was counted a single time. The chain uses TRBV7-9 and TRBJ1-3; 7 positions agree with TRBD1. Germline assignment: CDR1 SEHNR and CDR2 FQNEAQ (reference sequence). V trimming: 5 bases; J trimming: 1 base; junction bases outside the gene matches: 11. This CDR3 spans 17 amino acids. CDR3 protein: CASSPKGTVRSGNTIYF. CDR3 coding DNA: TGTGCCAGCAGCCCTAAGGGGACAGTTCGATCTGGAAACACCATATATTTT.

This clone appeared once. The rearrangement uses TRBV19 and TRBJ2-1; 13 nucleotides agree with TRBD2. The trim removed 6 bases at V and 10 bases at J, leaving 9 bases unmatched. The CDR3 is 15 amino acids. Germline CDR1 LNHDA, CDR2 SQIVND (reference sequence). CDR3 residues: CASSRGLAGLGEQFF. Written as DNA, the CDR3 is TGTGCCAGTAGCCGGGGACTAGCGGGATTGGGGGAGCAGTTCTTC.

V gene TRBV6-6 combines with J gene TRBJ2-7; D possibly corresponds to TRBD2 (6 bases). The germline V gene has CDR1 MNHNY and CDR2 SVGAGI (reference sequence). The length of the CDR3 is 14 residues. V lost 7 bases to trimming and J lost 9 bases, with 22 bases between them. CDR3: CASTPTGENFGQYF. Written as DNA, the CDR3 is TGTGCCAGCACCCCCACGGGGGAGAATTTTGGGCAGTACTTC.

This sequence joins TRBV6-5 and TRBJ1-1; TRBD1 matches 10 bases. CDR1 is MNHEY, CDR2 SVGAGI, per germline. V was clipped by 2 bases and J by 5 bases; unmatched bases: 8. The CDR3 runs to 16 residues. The CDR3 is CASSYSGTGALTEAFF. DNA for the CDR3: TGTGCCAGCAGTTACAGTGGGACAGGGGCTCTTACTGAAGCTTTCTTT.

The V call is TRBV3-1 (or the pseudogene TRBV3-2), the J call TRBJ2-2; tentatively, D is TRBD2 (6 bases). There are 15 residues in the CDR3. Between the trimmed V and J ends, which lost 7 bases and 4 bases, there was a span of 16 bases. The germline gives CDR1 LGHDT, CDR2 YNNKEL (reference sequence). The CDR3 nucleotides read TGTGCCAGCATGAAGAGGAGGGGCAGCACCGGGGAGCTGTTTTTT. Its translation: CASMKRRGSTGELFF.

V is TRBV3-1 (or the pseudogene TRBV3-2) and J is TRBJ1-1; D ambiguous. Germline lookup yields CDR1 LGHDT and CDR2 YNNKEL (reference sequence). The ends were cut back, 0 bases at V and 7 bases at J, with 18 bases in the middle. This CDR3 has 16 residues. The chain's CDR3 is CASSQEVTARRGEAFF. The CDR3 region has the DNA TGTGCCAGCAGCCAAGAAGTAACCGCACGGCGAGGTGAAGCTTTCTTT.

The chain has TRBV6-5 and TRBJ1-2; 9 positions match TRBD1. CDR1 is MNHEY, CDR2 SVGAGI, per germline. This CDR3 spans 14 amino acids. The trim removed 0 bases at V and 7 bases at J, leaving 3 bases unmatched. The CDR3 is CASSYSGTGPGYTF. In DNA form, the CDR3 reads TGTGCCAGCAGTTACTCCGGGACAGGGCCTGGCTACACCTTC.

The genes are TRBV7-8 and TRBJ2-7; tentatively, D is TRBD1 (6 bases). Germline assignment: CDR1 SGHVS and CDR2 FQNEAQ. The CDR3 covers 15 residues. V was clipped by 3 bases and J by 4 bases, with 16 bases between them. CDR3 sequence: CASSLDDRISYEQYF. The DNA of the CDR3 is TGTGCCAGCAGCTTGGACGACAGGATTTCATACGAGCAGTACTTC.

This chain links TRBV6-4 with TRBJ2-3; 7 bases align to TRBD2. Trimming took 4 bases from V and 4 from J; bases not matched to a gene: 14. Per germline, CDR1 MRHNA and CDR2 SNTAGT. CDR3 length equals 17 residues. For the CDR3, the DNA is TGTGCCAGCAGTGCCAGGACTAGTCGAGTTCAGTCAGATACGCAGTATTTT. Translated, it gives CASSARTSRVQSDTQYF.